A single sample gave rise to the 23 T cell receptor beta chains below, sequenced in a study of cytomegalovirus exposure and HLA in healthy donors. The PCR used 60 Vbeta and 13 Jbeta primers. Generated by immunoSEQ multiplex PCR, the TCRdb table keeps only in-frame clones and is missing some. The sample records 90,000 to 140,000 clones, around 73% being singletons. Sequencing used PBMCs. The source of these receptors is a man aged 30 to 39 in good health and CMV-seronegative.

The rearrangement joins TRBV6-5 to TRBJ2-1, with D perhaps matching TRBD1 (5 bases). V shed 5 bases and J shed 5 bases, with 16 bases lying between them. The CDR3 is 15 amino acids. Looked up from germline, CDR1 is MNHEY and CDR2 is SVGAGI. The CDR3, as DNA: TGTGCCAGCAGTCGACATCGGTCCAGGGACAATGAGCAGTTCTTC. Residues: CASSRHRSRDNEQFF.

This chain connects TRBV4-1 to TRBJ1-4, with 10 bases matching TRBD1. Losses at the gene ends were 4 bases for V and 7 bases for J; bases not matched to a gene: 3. Per the germline V gene, CDR1 is MGHRA and CDR2 is YSYEKL. The length of the CDR3 is 14 residues. CDR3 coding DNA: TGCGCCAGCAGCCGGGGGACAGGGGTTGAAAAACTGTTTTTT. This translates into CASSRGTGVEKLFF.

This sequence joins TRBV5-6 and TRBJ2-7; 7 bases agree with TRBD1. CDR1 is SGHDT and CDR2 is YYEEEE in the germline V gene. Germline trimming cut 4 bases from V and 6 bases from J; bases unmatched to any gene: 10. The CDR3 totals 14 residues. CDR3: CASSKQQGFGEQYF. The CDR3 bases are TGTGCCAGCAGCAAGCAACAGGGGTTCGGCGAGCAGTACTTC.

V gene TRBV28 combines with J gene TRBJ2-7; perhaps TRBD1 as D (6 bases). Trimming removed 7 bases from V and 2 bases from J, with 18 bases in between. The CDR3 length is 15 residues. Germline-derived CDR1 and CDR2 are MDHEN and SYDVKM. CDR3 residues: CASTYLQGNPYEQYF. CDR3 sequence (DNA): TGTGCCAGCACCTACCTTCAGGGGAATCCCTACGAGCAGTACTTC. Full variable domain (missing parts from reference TRBV28 and TRBJ2-7): DVKVTQSSRYLVKRTGEKVFLECVQDMDHENMFWYRQDPGLGLRLIYFSYDVKMKEKGDIPEGYSVSREKKERFSLILESASTNQTSMYLCASTYLQGNPYEQYFGPGTRLTVT.

The sample holds a few counts of this clone. This rearrangement joins TRBV5-8 to TRBJ1-3, with 8 bases lining up with TRBD1. Trimming took 2 bases from V and 0 from J; bases not matched to a gene: 4. The CDR3 extends over 16 amino acids. Germline V gene data show CDR1 as SGHTS and CDR2 as YDEGEE. This CDR3 reads CASSLQGEHSGNTIYF. For the CDR3, the DNA is TGTGCCAGCAGCTTACAGGGGGAACACTCTGGAAACACCATATATTTT. The full variable domain, its missing parts supplied by reference TRBV5-8 and TRBJ1-3, is EAGVTQSPTHLIKTRGQQATLRCSPISGHTSVYWYQQALGLGLQFLLWYDEGEERNRGNFPPRFSGRQFPNYSSELNVNALELEDSALYLCASSLQGEHSGNTIYFGEGSWLTVV.

CDR3 sequence (DNA): TGTGCCAGCAGCTTACGAGTTTCTACGACAGGGGAGTACAATGAGCAGTTCTTC. This gives the protein CASSLRVSTTGEYNEQFF. The chain employs TRBV11-2 and TRBJ2-1, with 8 bases aligning to TRBD1. Germline V gene lookup returns CDR1 SGHAT and CDR2 FQNNGV. V lost 2 bases and J lost 4; bases outside the gene matches: 13. This CDR3 contains 18 residues.

The chain employs TRBV28 and TRBJ1-2; D is perhaps TRBD1 (6 bases). The germline V gene has CDR1 MDHEN and CDR2 SYDVKM. Trimming pared 4 bases from V and 5 bases from J, leaving 17 bases between. The CDR3 has 15 residues. The CDR3 bases are TGTGCCAGCAGTTCCAACCCGGGGGGGGCGTATGGCTACACCTTC. Encoded protein: CASSSNPGGAYGYTF.

This clone was detected a few times. The CDR3 loop reads CASSSRGLGEKLFF. The CDR3 bases are TGTGCCAGCAGCTCCAGGGGGCTCGGTGAAAAACTGTTTTTT. The genes are TRBV7-9 and TRBJ1-4; TRBD1 aligns across 8 bases. Trimming took 4 bases from V and 7 from J; bases not matched to a gene: 5. The germline V gene has CDR1 SEHNR and CDR2 FQNEAQ (reference sequence). This CDR3 spans 14 amino acids.

This clone showed up just a few times. This rearrangement joins TRBV10-3 to TRBJ1-1; weak D call: TRBD1 (5 bases). Germline values: CDR1 ENHRY, CDR2 SYGVKD. V dropped 7 bases and J dropped 0 bases, with 9 bases sitting between them. The CDR3 is 13 amino acids. CDR3 sequence reads: CAITEGVNTEAFF. The CDR3 DNA reads as TGTGCCATCACAGAAGGGGTGAACACTGAAGCTTTCTTT.

This chain links TRBV2 with TRBJ1-5, with TRBD1 identical over 7 bases. CDR3 length equals 11 residues. The V gene's germline CDR1 is SNHLY and CDR2 FYNNEI. Trimming took 6 bases from V and 13 from J; bases not matched to a gene: 6. The DNA for the CDR3 is TGTGCCAGCAGCGTGGGGGGACAGCAGCATTTT. Translation: CASSVGGQQHF.

This clone has a handful of counts. This rearrangement joins TRBV7-2 to TRBJ2-7; maybe TRBD1 (6 bases). V lost 1 base and J 3 bases, leaving 16 bases between the germline ends. This CDR3 is 16 amino acids long. Germline lookup yields CDR1 SGHTA and CDR2 FQGNSA. The CDR3 here is CASSLGRTSRGYEQYF. CDR3 bases: TGTGCCAGCAGCTTAGGGCGGACGTCCAGGGGCTACGAGCAGTACTTC.

V and J are TRBV19 and TRBJ2-1; D ambiguous. This CDR3 contains 12 residues. Germline CDR1 LNHDA, CDR2 SQIVND (reference sequence). Deletions cut 1 base from V and 8 bases from J, with 6 bases between. The CDR3 loop is CASSIAADEQFF. The CDR3 nucleotides are TGTGCCAGTAGTATAGCTGCGGATGAGCAGTTCTTC.

The rearrangement links TRBV5-4 to TRBJ2-2, with 8 positions matching TRBD1. V lost 4 bases to trimming and J lost 7 bases; unmatched junction nucleotides: 9. Germline V lookup: CDR1 SGHNT, CDR2 YYREEE (reference sequence). The length of the CDR3 is 15 residues. This chain's CDR3 is CASSGKQGGFGELFF. In nucleotides, the CDR3 is TGTGCCAGCAGCGGAAAACAGGGGGGCTTCGGGGAGCTGTTTTTT.

The chain joins TRBV6-5 to TRBJ2-2; no clear D. Germline V gene data show CDR1 as MNHEY and CDR2 as SVGAGI. The CDR3 has 14 residues. The ends were cut back, 5 bases at V and 5 bases at J, with 12 bases in the middle. CDR3 protein: CASSQFDTTGELFF. CDR3 coding DNA: TGTGCCAGCAGTCAATTTGACACGACCGGGGAGCTGTTTTTT.

This chain joins TRBV27 and TRBJ2-7, with D perhaps matching TRBD2 (6 bases). The CDR3 spans 14 residues. Trimming removed 5 bases from V and 2 bases from J, with 13 bases in between. Looked up from germline, CDR1 is MNHEY and CDR2 is SMNVEV (reference sequence). This CDR3 reads CASSPIGEAYEQYF. The CDR3 coding sequence is TGTGCCAGCAGTCCAATAGGGGAGGCCTACGAGCAGTACTTC.

This rearrangement joins TRBV6-5 to TRBJ1-1; maybe TRBD1 (5 bases). This CDR3 comprises 15 residues. CDR1 is MNHEY and CDR2 is SVGAGI in the germline V gene. Trimming pared 6 bases from V and 2 bases from J, leaving 16 bases between. The CDR3 sequence is CASRKYRTGNTEAFF. In nucleotides, the CDR3 is TGTGCCAGCAGGAAATACCGCACAGGAAACACTGAAGCTTTCTTT.

The chain carries TRBV4-1 and TRBJ2-1; 10 bases line up with TRBD2. This CDR3 has 17 amino acids. V gave up 1 base and J gave up 0 bases; unmatched junction bases: 3. The V gene's germline CDR1 is MGHRA and CDR2 YSYEKL. CDR3 DNA: TGCGCCAGCAGCCAAGCTAGCGGGGGCCTCTCCTACAATGAGCAGTTCTTC. As protein: CASSQASGGLSYNEQFF.

This chain uses TRBV28 with TRBJ1-3; 7 nucleotides align to TRBD1. V gave up 3 bases and J gave up 1 base; unmatched junction bases: 6. The CDR3 is made up of 16 amino acids. Germline V gene data show CDR1 as MDHEN and CDR2 as SYDVKM. The CDR3 loop reads CASSLARGRSGNTIYF. CDR3 in DNA: TGTGCCAGCAGTTTGGCTAGGGGGCGTTCTGGAAACACCATATATTTT.

In this sample, this clone turned up a few times. V and J are TRBV4-3 and TRBJ2-7; D possibly corresponds to TRBD1 (5 bases). The CDR3 runs to 20 residues. V lost 0 bases to trimming and J lost 2 bases, with 26 bases between them. Germline V gives CDR1 LGHNA, CDR2 YSLEER. For the CDR3, the DNA is TGCGCCAGCAGCCAAGATCTTGCAATAAGTCAAGGACAAGGGACCTACGAGCAGTACTTC. Its protein product is CASSQDLAISQGQGTYEQYF.

The V call is TRBV29-1, the J call TRBJ1-1, with 7 bases fitting TRBD1. The V gene's germline CDR1 is SQVTM and CDR2 ANQGSEA. Germline trimming cut 4 bases from V and 0 bases from J; bases unmatched to any gene: 5. This CDR3 has 14 residues. CDR3 residues: CSVVSGQLNTEAFF. The CDR3 bases are TGCAGCGTTGTTTCGGGACAGTTGAACACTGAAGCTTTCTTT.

The chain is built from TRBV11-2 and TRBJ2-7; possible D gene TRBD2, 5 bases. Germline CDR1 and CDR2: SGHAT and FQNNGV. V gave up 4 bases and J gave up 4 bases, with 14 bases separating them. CDR3 length: 14 amino acids. CDR3 amino acids: CASSSPRGSYEQYF. The DNA for the CDR3 is TGTGCCAGCAGCTCACCACGGGGAAGTTACGAGCAGTACTTC.

This clone was observed once. Here the CDR3 DNA reads TGCGCCAGCAGCCAAGATGCGGCGGGGGGGCGGTACGAGCAGTACTTC. Translation gives CASSQDAAGGRYEQYF. This chain uses TRBV4-1 with TRBJ2-7; 9 nucleotides align to TRBD2. In germline, CDR1 is MGHRA, CDR2 YSYEKL. V gave up 0 bases and J gave up 4 bases; unmatched junction bases: 7. The CDR3 consists of 16 residues.

This sequence joins TRBV15 and TRBJ2-1, with D maybe TRBD1 (6 bases). This CDR3 is 17 amino acids long. Trimming pared 4 bases from V and 15 bases from J, leaving 31 bases between. CDR1 and CDR2 from the germline V gene are LNHNV and YYDKDF (reference sequence). The CDR3, as DNA: TGTGCCACCAGCATAGATTCTAGGGCGGACAGCCGTGAGAGGGGGTTCTTC. This translates into CATSIDSRADSRERGFF.